This T cell receptor (beta chain) was documented in a study of CDR3 diversity in severe acne. From germline, CDR1 is SNHLY and CDR2 FYNNEI. The CDR3 extends over 13 amino acids. V lost 6 bases and J lost 4, with 13 bases in between. A single record per CDR3 protein comes from TCRdb applying MiXCR to the PCR reads. The sample includes about 86,000 distinct CDR3 sequences, under 65% of them seen just once. This chain links TRBV2 with TRBJ2-7; D is unresolved. This receptor was taken from a male donor in good health, without acne. The sample taken for sequencing was blood. Here the CDR3 DNA reads TGTGCCAGCAGCCTACCCCCCCTATACGAGCAGTACTTC. Protein sequence: CASSLPPLYEQYF.